Listed below are T cell receptor beta chains from one sample, sequenced in a study of CD8 T cells in Susac syndrome. TCRdb passed the immunoSEQ multiplex PCR reads through MiXCR, listing each CDR3 protein once. The table has approximately 100,000 distinct CDR3 sequences, just under 95% seen once. The specimen was CD8+ T cells from PBMCs. The origin of the receptors is a human donor in good health. Both conserved end residues are part of each CDR3. A D gene is named only where the DNA matches it firmly. The size of a clone is reported for some rows only, either as once, few or many, or as a class for expanded clones.

clone size	V gene	D gene	J gene	CDR3 DNA	CDR3 protein
NA	TRBV5-1	TRBD1	TRBJ1-2	TGCGCCAGCAGCTCCGGCCGACAGGGTTTGGACTATGGCTACACCTTC	CASSSGRQGLDYGYTF
NA	TRBV10-3	NA	TRBJ1-5	TGTGCCATCAGTGACCAAACCGATAAGCCCCAGCATTTT	CAISDQTDKPQHF
NA	TRBV29-1	NA	TRBJ1-2	TGCAGCGTTGGCAGGGCCAAGGGCTACACCTTC	CSVGRAKGYTF
NA	TRBV7-2	TRBD2	TRBJ2-7	TGTGCCAGCAGCGACTCTCAGCGGGGCCTCGAGCAGTACTTC	CASSDSQRGLEQYF
NA	TRBV19	NA	TRBJ2-1	TGTGCCAGTAGTATGTCGGACACCGTTCACAATGAGCAGTTCTTC	CASSMSDTVHNEQFF
NA	TRBV6-2/TRBV6-3	NA	TRBJ2-5	TGTGCCAGCTGGACTGGAGGGACGGGGACCCAGTACTTC	CASWTGGTGTQYF
NA	TRBV7-8	NA	TRBJ2-7	TGTGCCAGCAGCTTAGCTACAATGGACAGAGACTACGAGCAGTACTTC	CASSLATMDRDYEQYF
NA	TRBV6-6	NA	TRBJ2-2	TGTGCCAGCAGTTACTATAGGGGGAGTGGATCCGGGGAGCTGTTTTTT	CASSYYRGSGSGELFF
NA	TRBV29-1	NA	TRBJ1-2	TGCAGCGTTGGACTTGGCTACACCTTC	CSVGLGYTF
NA	TRBV7-9	TRBD2	TRBJ2-1	TGTGCCAGCAGCCTAGGGACTAGCGGGAGCTCCTACAATGAGCAGTTCTTC	CASSLGTSGSSYNEQFF
NA	TRBV3-1	TRBD2	TRBJ2-3	TGTGCCAGCAGCCAAGAATACGGCGGGAGATCTCCAGATACGCAGTATTTT	CASSQEYGGRSPDTQYF
NA	TRBV18	NA	TRBJ1-5	TGTGCCAGCTCACCCGGAGGGGGAGTTCTTCCCCAGCATTTT	CASSPGGGVLPQHF
NA	TRBV5-1	NA	TRBJ2-5	TGCGCCAGCAGTCCCCAGGACTACCAAGAGACCCAGTACTTC	CASSPQDYQETQYF
NA	TRBV20-1	TRBD1	TRBJ1-4	TGCAGTGCTAGGCACAGGGGAACTAATGAAAAACTGTTTTTT	CSARHRGTNEKLFF
NA	TRBV19	NA	TRBJ2-7	TGTGCCAGTAGTATTAGGGCGCCGTTCGAGCAGTACTTC	CASSIRAPFEQYF
NA	TRBV2	NA	TRBJ2-7	TGTGCCAGCAGTGAAGAAAGACCTCGGATGTTTGAGCAGTACTTC	CASSEERPRMFEQYF
NA	TRBV12-3/TRBV12-4	NA	TRBJ1-2	TGTGCCAGCAACAGCGAGGGGGTGGGAGCTAACTATGGCTACACCTTC	CASNSEGVGANYGYTF
once	TRBV20-1	NA	TRBJ2-1	TGCAGTGCTAGGTCAGGGAACGATGAGCAGTTCTTC	CSARSGNDEQFF
NA	TRBV7-3	TRBD1	TRBJ2-5	TGTGCCAGCAGCTCCAGCGGACAGGCGGTCGGGGAGACCCAGTACTTC	CASSSSGQAVGETQYF
NA	TRBV7-2	TRBD2	TRBJ2-4	TGTGCCAGCAGCTTTTTTAGCGGGGGGGCCCAACTAGCCAAAAACATTCAGTACTTC	CASSFFSGGAQLAKNIQYF
once	TRBV29-1	NA	TRBJ2-5	TGCAGCACCTCCGGGACATTGAAAGAGACCCAGTACTTC	CSTSGTLKETQYF
NA	TRBV10-3	NA	TRBJ2-1	TGTGCCATCAGTGACGGGGGAGTGGGGCAGTTCTTC	CAISDGGVGQFF
NA	TRBV20-1	NA	TRBJ1-2	TGCAGAGTAAGCTCAGCTAACTATGGCTACACCTTC	CRVSSANYGYTF
NA	TRBV20-1	TRBD2	TRBJ2-5	TGCAGTGCTAGTAAACTAGCGGGGCCGACCCAGTACTTC	CSASKLAGPTQYF
NA	TRBV2	TRBD2	TRBJ2-1	TGTGCCAGCAGTGGGACTAGCGGGATTATTAATGAGCAGTTCTTC	CASSGTSGIINEQFF
NA	TRBV5-1	NA	TRBJ2-3	TGCGCCAGCAGCTTATATGGGTCTCCTGGCACAGATACGCAGTATTTT	CASSLYGSPGTDTQYF
NA	TRBV27	NA	TRBJ2-7	TGTGCCAGCAGTTCTGTACCCTACGAGCAGTACTTC	CASSSVPYEQYF
NA	TRBV18	TRBD2	TRBJ2-4	TGTGCCAGCTCACCAAGGGGACTAGCGAGAAACATTCAGTACTTC	CASSPRGLARNIQYF
NA	TRBV7-9	TRBD1	TRBJ2-1	TGTGCCAGCAGCCACCTAATGGGACAGGGAGGCTCGGAGCAGTTCTTC	CASSHLMGQGGSEQFF
NA	TRBV12-3/TRBV12-4	TRBD1	TRBJ2-2	TGTGCCAGCAGTTTTTCCCCGGGACAGGGGGCTTCCGGGGAGCTGTTTTTT	CASSFSPGQGASGELFF
NA	TRBV19	NA	TRBJ1-5	TGTGCCAGTAGTACAGGGAGGATCAATCAGCCCCAGCATTTT	CASSTGRINQPQHF
NA	TRBV20-1	NA	TRBJ2-1	TGCAGTGCCCGCGGAGGAGACACTGAGCAGTTCTTC	CSARGGDTEQFF
NA	TRBV5-1	NA	TRBJ1-1	TGCGCCAGCAGCTTGGTTACCAACACTGAAGCTTTCTTT	CASSLVTNTEAFF
NA	TRBV2	TRBD1	TRBJ1-4	TGTGCCAGCAGCGCGACAGGGGTCCGAGAAAAACTGTTTTTT	CASSATGVREKLFF
NA	TRBV12-5	NA	TRBJ2-1	TGTGCTAGTGGTTTGGGACTTGTGCCCAATGAGCAGTTCTTC	CASGLGLVPNEQFF
NA	TRBV4-3	NA	TRBJ2-3	TGCGCCAGCAGCCAAGATGTCGGCGGGAGCACAGATACGCAGTATTTT	CASSQDVGGSTDTQYF
NA	TRBV20-1	NA	TRBJ2-7	TGCAGTGCCTCGACCCCTATACTACAATCGGGCGAGCAGTACTTC	CSASTPILQSGEQYF
NA	TRBV20-1	TRBD2	TRBJ2-3	TGCAGTGGACTAGCGGCCAGCACAGATACGCAGTATTTT	CSGLAASTDTQYF